This T cell receptor (beta chain) is drawn from a study of Graves' ophthalmopathy and Graves' hyperthyroidism. Background on the study: At initial diagnosis, peripheral blood was obtained, and this preceded any treatment.

As to this clonotype: Its cognate antigen is unknown.

The CDR3 sequence is 14 residues long. Per the germline V gene, CDR1 is MGHDK and CDR2 is SYGVNS. V shed 5 bases and J shed 1 base, with 11 bases lying between them. The study amplified TCR beta CDR3 regions using RNA transcripts. Following a first-round RT-PCR that used HTBI primers, a second-round multiplex PCR was carried out. TCRdb recomputed calls from the multiplex PCR reads with MiXCR, one row per CDR3 protein. The sample lists roughly 480,000 distinct CDR3 sequences; approximately 14% were seen once. Study-wide results and limits: Blood also carried most expanded thyroid clonotypes exceeding 0.001 frequency.

Uncontrolled infections, other autoimmune diseases, pregnancy or lactation barred patients from enrollment. The source of this sequence is a woman aged 30 to 39 with Graves' ophthalmopathy. The sequenced sample was blood. The chain is built from TRBV25-1 and TRBJ1-2; D might be TRBD1 (5 bases). In DNA, the CDR3 is TGTGCCAGCAGTCCACACAGGCGTAACTATGGCTACACCTTC. This codes for CASSPHRRNYGYTF.